The 10 T cell receptor beta chains in this list originate from one sample, sequenced in a study of blood T cell repertoires in COVID-19. Only in-frame clones appear in the TCRdb table, and some are missing; sequencing was by immunoSEQ multiplex PCR. Of almost 250,000 clones detected, roughly 86% appear once; the ten largest clones hold over 5.5%. The specimen was peripheral blood. The receptors here all came from an elderly woman with COVID-19, enrolled during active disease.

The chain is built from TRBV7-2 and TRBJ2-7; the match to TRBD2 covers 8 bases. The germline V gene has CDR1 SGHTA and CDR2 FQGNSA. The CDR3 spans 14 residues. Losses at the gene ends were 8 bases for V and 1 base for J; bases not matched to a gene: 7. The CDR3 is CASCGAGGSYEQYF. The DNA of the CDR3 is TGTGCCAGCTGTGGCGCGGGGGGATCCTACGAGCAGTACTTC.

CDR3 in DNA: TGTGCCAGCAGCCAAGGAGGGGGTGTGGGGTCACCCCTCCACTTT. The encoded protein is CASSQGGGVGSPLHF. The chain links TRBV3-1 (or the pseudogene TRBV3-2) to TRBJ1-6; D may be TRBD1 (6 bases). V dropped 1 base and J dropped 10 bases, with 14 bases sitting between them. The CDR3 runs 15 residues. In germline, CDR1 is LGHDT, CDR2 YNNKEL (reference sequence).

The V call is TRBV5-1, the J call TRBJ2-1; D gene ambiguous. The CDR3 is 16 amino acids. The germline V gene has CDR1 SGHRS and CDR2 YFSETQ. V was cut by 0 bases and J by 0 bases, with 10 bases left in between. For the CDR3, the DNA is TGCGCCAGCAGCTTGGGAGGTCCGAGCTCCTACAATGAGCAGTTCTTC. This codes for CASSLGGPSSYNEQFF.

The chain employs TRBV2 and TRBJ2-5; D perhaps matches TRBD2 (6 bases). The CDR3 runs 15 residues. Looked up from germline, CDR1 is SNHLY and CDR2 is FYNNEI. With 2 bases removed from V and 5 bases from J, the gap between germline ends came to 15 bases. CDR3 sequence reads: CASSESGTEGETQYF. The DNA for the CDR3 is TGTGCCAGCAGTGAATCTGGGACGGAGGGGGAGACCCAGTACTTC.

The gene calls are TRBV3-1 (or the pseudogene TRBV3-2) and TRBJ1-1, with 7 bases fitting TRBD1. Germline CDR1 and CDR2: LGHDT and YNNKEL (reference sequence). V lost 3 bases and J lost 4; bases outside the gene matches: 8. The CDR3 is 15 amino acids. The CDR3 DNA follows: TGTGCCAGCAGCCAGCTAGACAGGGAGTCCACTGAAGCTTTCTTT. Encoded protein: CASSQLDRESTEAFF.

This rearrangement joins TRBV10-3 to TRBJ1-1; unclear D gene. Trimming stripped 11 bases from V and 0 bases from J, with 10 bases between. CDR1 and CDR2 (germline): ENHRY, SYGVKD. This CDR3 is built from 12 residues. CDR3 DNA: TGTGCCCCCTCCGGTCTGAACACTGAAGCTTTCTTT. This gives the protein CAPSGLNTEAFF.

This sequence joins TRBV4-3 and TRBJ2-1, with D maybe TRBD2 (5 bases). Trimming took 0 bases from V and 5 from J, leaving 8 bases between them. The CDR3 extends over 14 amino acids. Germline V lookup: CDR1 LGHNA, CDR2 YSLEER. The CDR3 sequence is CASSQDSGNNEQFF. CDR3 DNA sequence: TGCGCCAGCAGCCAAGATTCCGGGAACAATGAGCAGTTCTTC.

The V call is TRBV20-1, the J call TRBJ1-2; no firm D call. The V gene lost 3 bases and the J gene lost 2 bases, with 13 bases spanning the gap. This CDR3 region has 14 residues. In germline, CDR1 is DFQATT, CDR2 SNEGSKA (reference sequence). The CDR3: CSASKWAGNYGYTF. Written as DNA, the CDR3 is TGCAGTGCTAGTAAGTGGGCGGGAAACTATGGCTACACCTTC.

The CDR3 spells CASSLQQGNYGYTF. CDR3 in DNA: TGTGCCAGCAGTTTACAACAGGGCAACTATGGCTACACCTTC. The chain carries TRBV27 and TRBJ1-2, with a tentative D call TRBD1 (6 bases). The CDR3 is made up of 14 amino acids. The germline V gene encodes CDR1 MNHEY and CDR2 SMNVEV (reference sequence). V was cut by 2 bases and J by 2 bases, with 9 bases left in between.

The chain couples TRBV2 to TRBJ2-3, with D perhaps TRBD2 (5 bases). Trimming removed 6 bases from V and 0 bases from J, with 13 bases in between. The CDR3 extends over 15 amino acids. Germline V lookup: CDR1 SNHLY, CDR2 FYNNEI. The CDR3 DNA reads as TGTGCCAGCAGGAGGGTAGCTTCTAGCACAGATACGCAGTATTTT. Amino acid sequence: CASRRVASSTDTQYF.